The T cell receptor (beta chain) under discussion was sequenced for a study of blood T cells in healthy people across ages. General study points: Among T cells, TCR beta diversity per million cells dropped roughly linearly as age rose.

Germline V gene lookup returns CDR1 MNHNS and CDR2 SASEGT. V lost 2 bases and J lost 8, with 13 bases in between. This CDR3 is built from 14 residues. Primers used in a second PCR of about 6 to 12 cycles were a sample-barcoded 5' primer and a J-beta primer mix. A template-switch adaptor containing 12 random nucleotides labeled each cDNA molecule. TCRdb reprocessed the 5' RACE reads with MiXCR, giving one entry per CDR3 protein. There are 850,000 to 1,100,000 distinct CDR3 sequences in the sample; around two fifths occur only once, and about 12% lies in the top ten. This clonotype was seen more than once but under ten times. Its antigen remains unidentified.

Material: blood. The V and J genes are TRBV6-1 and TRBJ1-5; D uncertain. The source of this sequence is a man aged 18 to 30 in good health. CDR3: CASSEYGTGEPQHF. The CDR3 bases are TGTGCCAGCAGTGAATACGGCACCGGGGAGCCCCAGCATTTT.